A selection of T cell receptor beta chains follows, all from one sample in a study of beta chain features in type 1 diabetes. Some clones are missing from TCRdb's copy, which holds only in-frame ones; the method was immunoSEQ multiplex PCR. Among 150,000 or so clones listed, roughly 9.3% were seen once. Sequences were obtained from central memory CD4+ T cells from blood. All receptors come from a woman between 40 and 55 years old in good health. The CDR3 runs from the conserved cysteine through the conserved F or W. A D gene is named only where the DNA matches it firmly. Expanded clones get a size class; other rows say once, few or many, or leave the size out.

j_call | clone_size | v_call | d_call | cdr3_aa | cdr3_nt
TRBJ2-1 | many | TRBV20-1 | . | CSATQGFEQFF | TGCAGTGCTACGCAGGGTTTTGAGCAGTTCTTC
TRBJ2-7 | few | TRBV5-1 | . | CASSLVAGGTYEQYF | TGCGCCAGCAGCTTGGTGGCAGGAGGGACCTACGAGCAGTACTTC
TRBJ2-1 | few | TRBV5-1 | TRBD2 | CASSPGTNNEQFF | TGCGCCAGCAGCCCCGGGACTAACAATGAGCAGTTCTTC
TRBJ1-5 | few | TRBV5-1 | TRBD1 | CASSPGTANQPQHF | TGCGCCAGCAGCCCAGGGACAGCGAATCAGCCCCAGCATTTT
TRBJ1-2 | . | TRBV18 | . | CASSPFGTAVASNYGYTF | TGTGCCAGCTCACCATTCGGGACTGCGGTGGCGTCTAACTATGGCTACACCTTC
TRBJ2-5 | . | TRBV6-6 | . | CASSPQGRETQYF | TGTGCCAGCAGTCCCCAGGGGCGGGAGACCCAGTACTTC
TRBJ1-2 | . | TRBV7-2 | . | CASSPVQGRDGYTF | TGTGCCAGCAGCCCAGTCCAGGGGAGGGATGGCTACACCTTC
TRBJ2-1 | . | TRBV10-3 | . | CAISGAANEQFF | TGTGCCATCAGTGGGGCAGCAAATGAGCAGTTCTTC
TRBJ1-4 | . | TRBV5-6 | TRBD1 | CASSGTGGPGEKLFF | TGTGCCAGCAGCGGAACAGGGGGTCCAGGTGAAAAACTGTTTTTT
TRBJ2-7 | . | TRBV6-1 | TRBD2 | CASSELTSGGKDEQYF | TGTGCCAGCAGTGAGCTCACTAGCGGGGGAAAGGACGAGCAGTACTTC
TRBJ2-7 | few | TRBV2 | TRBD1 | CASREQGRGEQYF | TGTGCCAGCAGGGAACAGGGGCGAGGGGAGCAGTACTTC
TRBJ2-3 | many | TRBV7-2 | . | CASSLRGGAADTQYF | TGTGCCAGCAGCTTAAGAGGGGGGGCAGCAGATACGCAGTATTTT
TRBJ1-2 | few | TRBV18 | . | CASSPQDIHGYTF | TGTGCCAGCTCACCGCAGGACATTCATGGCTACACCTTC
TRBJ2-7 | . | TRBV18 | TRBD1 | CASSPRGNPGGAGFNEQYF | TGTGCCAGCTCACCTAGAGGGAATCCAGGGGGCGCAGGATTTAACGAGCAGTACTTC
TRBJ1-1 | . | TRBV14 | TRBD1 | CASSPTGTGLKAFF | TGTGCCAGCAGCCCTACAGGGACAGGGTTGAAAGCTTTCTTT
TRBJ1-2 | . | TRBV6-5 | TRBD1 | CASSPRGNGGGYTF | TGTGCCAGCTCCCCCAGGGGGAATGGAGGGGGCTACACCTTC
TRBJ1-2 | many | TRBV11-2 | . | CASSTNLMEGYTF | TGTGCCAGCAGTACGAACTTGATGGAGGGCTACACCTTC
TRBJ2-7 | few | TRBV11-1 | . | CASSLGPTWAPYEQYF | TGTGCCAGCAGCTTAGGGCCTACATGGGCCCCTTACGAGCAGTACTTC
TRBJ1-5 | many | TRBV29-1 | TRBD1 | CSVQGAGQPQHF | TGCAGCGTGCAGGGGGCCGGTCAGCCCCAGCATTTT
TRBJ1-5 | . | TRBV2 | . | CASSEFRGNQPQHF | TGTGCCAGCAGTGAATTTAGGGGGAATCAGCCCCAGCATTTT
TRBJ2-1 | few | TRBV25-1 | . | CAILALAEQFF | TGTGCCATCCTTGCCCTAGCGGAGCAGTTCTTC
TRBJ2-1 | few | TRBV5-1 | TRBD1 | CASSPGQNNEQFF | TGCGCCAGCAGCCCGGGACAGAACAATGAGCAGTTCTTC